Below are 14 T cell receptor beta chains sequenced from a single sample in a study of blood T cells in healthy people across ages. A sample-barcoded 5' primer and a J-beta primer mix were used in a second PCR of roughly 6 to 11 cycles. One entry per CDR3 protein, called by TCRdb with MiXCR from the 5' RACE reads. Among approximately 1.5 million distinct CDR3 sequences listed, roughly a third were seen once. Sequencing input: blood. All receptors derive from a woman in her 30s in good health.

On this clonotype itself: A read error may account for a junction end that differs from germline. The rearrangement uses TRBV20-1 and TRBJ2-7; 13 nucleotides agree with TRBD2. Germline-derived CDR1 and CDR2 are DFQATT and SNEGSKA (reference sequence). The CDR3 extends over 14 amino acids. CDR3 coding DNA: TGCAGTACTAGGGGGACTAGCGGGGTCTACGAGCAGTACTTC. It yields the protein CSTRGTSGVYEQYF.

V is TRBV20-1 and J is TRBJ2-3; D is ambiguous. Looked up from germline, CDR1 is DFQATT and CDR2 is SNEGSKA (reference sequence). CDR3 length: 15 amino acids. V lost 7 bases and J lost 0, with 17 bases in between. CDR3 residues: CSVREMSSSTDTQYF. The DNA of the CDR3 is TGCAGTGTCCGAGAGATGAGTTCTAGCACAGATACGCAGTATTTT.

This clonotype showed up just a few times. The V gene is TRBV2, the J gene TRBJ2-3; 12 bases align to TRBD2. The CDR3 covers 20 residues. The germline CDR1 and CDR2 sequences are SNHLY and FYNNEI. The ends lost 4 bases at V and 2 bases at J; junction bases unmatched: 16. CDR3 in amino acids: CASSGRASGGARVSTDTQYF. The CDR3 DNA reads TGTGCCAGCAGTGGACGCGCTAGCGGGGGGGCCAGGGTGTCCACAGATACGCAGTATTTT.

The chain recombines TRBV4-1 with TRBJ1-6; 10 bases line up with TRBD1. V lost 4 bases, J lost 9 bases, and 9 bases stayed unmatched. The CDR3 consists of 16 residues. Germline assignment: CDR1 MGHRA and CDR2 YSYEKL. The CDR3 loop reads CASSRDRDRGSSPLHF. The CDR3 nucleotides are TGCGCCAGCAGCCGAGACCGGGACAGGGGATCTTCACCCCTCCACTTT.

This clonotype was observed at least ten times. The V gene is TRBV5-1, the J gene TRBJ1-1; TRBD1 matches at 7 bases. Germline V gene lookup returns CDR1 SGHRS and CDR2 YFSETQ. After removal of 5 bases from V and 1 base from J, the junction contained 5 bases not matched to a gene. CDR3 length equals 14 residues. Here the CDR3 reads CASSSQGKNTEAFF. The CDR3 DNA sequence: TGCGCCAGCAGTTCACAGGGGAAGAACACTGAAGCTTTCTTT.

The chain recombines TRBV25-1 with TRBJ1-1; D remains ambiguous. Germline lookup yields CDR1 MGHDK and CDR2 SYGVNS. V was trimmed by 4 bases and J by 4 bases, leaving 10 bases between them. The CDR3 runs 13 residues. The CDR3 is CASSGSGVTEAFF. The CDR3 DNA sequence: TGTGCCAGCAGTGGGTCTGGGGTCACTGAAGCTTTCTTT.

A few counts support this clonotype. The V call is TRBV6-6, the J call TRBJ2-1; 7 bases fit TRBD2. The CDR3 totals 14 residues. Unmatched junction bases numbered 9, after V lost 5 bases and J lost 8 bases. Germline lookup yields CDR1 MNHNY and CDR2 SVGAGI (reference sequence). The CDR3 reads CASSIGRVNHEQFF. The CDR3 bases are TGTGCCAGCAGTATTGGGAGGGTCAACCATGAGCAGTTCTTC.

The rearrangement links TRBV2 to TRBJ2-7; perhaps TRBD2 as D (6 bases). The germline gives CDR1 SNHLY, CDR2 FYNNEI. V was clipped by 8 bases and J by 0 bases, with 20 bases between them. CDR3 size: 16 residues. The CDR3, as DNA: TGTGCCAGCGCCTCGGGGGACTTGGGTTTCTCCTACGAGCAGTACTTC. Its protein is CASASGDLGFSYEQYF.

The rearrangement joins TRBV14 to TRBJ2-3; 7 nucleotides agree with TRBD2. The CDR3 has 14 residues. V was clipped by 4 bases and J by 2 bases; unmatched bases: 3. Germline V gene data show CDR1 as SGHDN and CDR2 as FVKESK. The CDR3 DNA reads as TGTGCCAGCAGCCCCCTAGCGGACACAGATACGCAGTATTTT. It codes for CASSPLADTDTQYF. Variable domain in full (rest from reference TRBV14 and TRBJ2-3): EAGVTQFPSHSVIEKGQTVTLRCDPISGHDNLYWYRRVMGKEIKFLLHFVKESKQDESGMPNNRFLAERTGGTYSTLKVQPAELEDSGVYFCASSPLADTDTQYFGPGTRLTVL.

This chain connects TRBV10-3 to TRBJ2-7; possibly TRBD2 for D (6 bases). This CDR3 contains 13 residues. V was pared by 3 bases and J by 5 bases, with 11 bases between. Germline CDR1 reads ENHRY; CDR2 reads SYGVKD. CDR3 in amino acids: CAISDQGLNEQYF. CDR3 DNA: TGTGCCATCAGTGACCAGGGACTCAACGAGCAGTACTTC.

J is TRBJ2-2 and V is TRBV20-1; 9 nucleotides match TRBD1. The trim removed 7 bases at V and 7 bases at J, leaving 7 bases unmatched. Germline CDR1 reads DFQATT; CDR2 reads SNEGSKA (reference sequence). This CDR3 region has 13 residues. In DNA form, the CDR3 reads TGCAGTGTCAGGACAGGGGTTGGCGGGGAGCTGTTTTTT. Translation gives CSVRTGVGGELFF.

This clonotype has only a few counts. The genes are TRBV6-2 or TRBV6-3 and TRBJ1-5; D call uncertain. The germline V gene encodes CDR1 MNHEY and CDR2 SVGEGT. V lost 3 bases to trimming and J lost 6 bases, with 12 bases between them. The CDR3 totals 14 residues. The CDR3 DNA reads TGTGCCAGCAGTTATGGAGCGAAGGGTCAGCCCCAGCATTTT. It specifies CASSYGAKGQPQHF.

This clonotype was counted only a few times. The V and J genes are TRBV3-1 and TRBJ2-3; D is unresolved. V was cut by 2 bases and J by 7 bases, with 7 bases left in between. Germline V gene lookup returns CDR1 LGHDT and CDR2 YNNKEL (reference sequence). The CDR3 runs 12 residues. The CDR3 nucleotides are TGTGCCAGCAGCCAAAAGGTTAATACGCAGTATTTT. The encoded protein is CASSQKVNTQYF.

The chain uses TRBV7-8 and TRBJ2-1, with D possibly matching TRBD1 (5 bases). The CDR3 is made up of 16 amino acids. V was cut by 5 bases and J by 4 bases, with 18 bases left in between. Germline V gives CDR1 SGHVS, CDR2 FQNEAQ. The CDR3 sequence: CASSHSRANTYNEQFF. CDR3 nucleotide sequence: TGTGCCAGCAGCCATTCCAGGGCAAACACTTACAATGAGCAGTTCTTC.